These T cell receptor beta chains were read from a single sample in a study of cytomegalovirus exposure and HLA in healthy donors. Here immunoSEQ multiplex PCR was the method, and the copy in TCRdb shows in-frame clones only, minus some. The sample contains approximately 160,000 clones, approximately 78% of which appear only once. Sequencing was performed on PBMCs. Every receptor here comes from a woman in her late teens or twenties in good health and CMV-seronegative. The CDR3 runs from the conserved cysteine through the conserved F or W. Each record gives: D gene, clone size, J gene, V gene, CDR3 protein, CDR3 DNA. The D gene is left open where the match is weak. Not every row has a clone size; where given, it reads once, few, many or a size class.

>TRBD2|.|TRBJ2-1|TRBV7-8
CASSFPGLAGEGEQFF
TGTGCCAGCAGCTTCCCTGGTCTAGCGGGAGAGGGTGAGCAGTTCTTC
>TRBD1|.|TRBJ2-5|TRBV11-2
CASSPDRGWETQYF
TGTGCCAGCAGCCCGGACAGGGGCTGGGAGACCCAGTACTTC
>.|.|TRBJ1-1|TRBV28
CASSLISGDTEAFF
TGTGCCAGCAGTTTGATATCAGGGGACACTGAAGCTTTCTTT
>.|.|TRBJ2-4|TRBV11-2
CASRPRGDIQYF
TGTGCCAGCAGACCCAGGGGGGACATTCAGTACTTC
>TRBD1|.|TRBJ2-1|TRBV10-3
CAIMTGQGINEQFF
TGTGCCATCATGACCGGACAGGGTATCAATGAGCAGTTCTTC
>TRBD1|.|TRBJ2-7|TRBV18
CASSLNDPTGAYEQYF
TGTGCCAGCTCACTAAATGACCCGACAGGGGCCTACGAGCAGTACTTC
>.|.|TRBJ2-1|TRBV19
CASSLVMRPPYNEQFF
TGTGCCAGTAGCCTCGTGATGAGGCCTCCCTACAATGAGCAGTTCTTC
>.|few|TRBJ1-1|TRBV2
CASTLREMGSTEAFF
TGTGCCAGCACCTTGAGAGAGATGGGGAGCACTGAAGCTTTCTTT
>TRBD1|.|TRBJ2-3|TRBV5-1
CASSLGRGQTDTQYF
TGCGCCAGCAGCTTGGGTAGGGGACAGACAGATACGCAGTATTTT
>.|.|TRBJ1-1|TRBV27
CASSPYSMGGPEAFF
TGTGCCAGCAGTCCATACTCTATGGGTGGGCCTGAAGCTTTCTTT
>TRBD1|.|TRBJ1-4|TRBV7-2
CASSLALGQLNEKLFF
TGTGCCAGCAGCTTAGCCCTGGGACAGCTTAATGAAAAACTGTTTTTT
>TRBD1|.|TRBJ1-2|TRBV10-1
CASSADRGNGYTF
TGCGCCAGCAGCGCGGACAGGGGAAATGGCTACACCTTC
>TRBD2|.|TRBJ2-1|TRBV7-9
CASSSTRGLAGGNEQFF
TGTGCCAGCAGCTCAACCCGTGGACTAGCGGGGGGCAATGAGCAGTTCTTC
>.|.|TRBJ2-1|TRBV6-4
CASSEATGSNEQFF
TGTGCCAGCAGTGAGGCGACAGGCTCCAATGAGCAGTTCTTC
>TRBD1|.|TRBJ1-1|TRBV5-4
CASRPGTGLRTEAFF
TGTGCCAGCAGACCCGGGACAGGGTTACGGACTGAAGCTTTCTTT
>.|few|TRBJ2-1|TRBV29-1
CSVRRQVTNYNEQFF
TGCAGCGTTAGACGACAGGTAACCAACTACAATGAGCAGTTCTTC
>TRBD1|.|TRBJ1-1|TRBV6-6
CASRTGSGATEAFF
TGTGCCAGCAGGACAGGGAGTGGGGCCACTGAAGCTTTCTTT
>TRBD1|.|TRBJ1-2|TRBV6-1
CAGTGGDHPSGAF
TGTGCCGGAACAGGGGGGGATCACCCTTCCGGGGCCTTC
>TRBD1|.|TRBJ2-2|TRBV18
CASSPRQGAAGELFF
TGTGCCAGCTCACCACGCCAGGGGGCCGCCGGGGAGCTGTTTTTT
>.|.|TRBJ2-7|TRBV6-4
CASSDSPGREQYF
TGTGCCAGCAGTGACTCCCCAGGGCGCGAGCAGTACTTC
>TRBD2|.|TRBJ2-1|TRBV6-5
CASSLRTSGVTEQFF
TGTGCCAGCAGTCTCCGGACTAGCGGGGTTACTGAGCAGTTCTTC
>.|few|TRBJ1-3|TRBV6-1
CASGASGNTIYF
TGTGCCAGCGGGGCCTCTGGAAACACCATATATTTT
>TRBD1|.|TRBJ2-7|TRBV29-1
CSAEVWDRVSYEQYF
TGCAGCGCCGAGGTATGGGACAGGGTTTCCTACGAGCAGTACTTC
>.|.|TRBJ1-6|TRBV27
CASSLSAGSFNSPLHF
TGTGCCAGCAGTTTATCGGCAGGGTCGTTTAATTCACCCCTCCACTTT
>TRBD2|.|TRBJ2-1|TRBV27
CASRTSGGAVYNEQFF
TGTGCCAGCAGAACTAGCGGGGGGGCCGTTTACAATGAGCAGTTCTTC
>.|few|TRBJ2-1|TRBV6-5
CASSRGTSSYNEQFF
TGTGCCAGCAGCAGGGGGACTAGCTCCTACAATGAGCAGTTCTTC
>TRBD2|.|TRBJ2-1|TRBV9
CASSVKPTSGYNEQFF
TGTGCCAGCAGCGTAAAACCGACTAGCGGCTACAATGAGCAGTTCTTC
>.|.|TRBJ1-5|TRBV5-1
CASSLGGTNQPQHF
TGCGCCAGCAGCTTGGGAGGGACAAATCAGCCCCAGCATTTT
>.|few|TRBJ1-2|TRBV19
CASSITAAGNYGYTF
TGTGCCAGTAGTATAACAGCTGCGGGGAACTATGGCTACACCTTC
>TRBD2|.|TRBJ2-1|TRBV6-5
CASSHGLAEQFF
TGTGCCAGCAGTCATGGACTAGCGGAGCAGTTCTTC
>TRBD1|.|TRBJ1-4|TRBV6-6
CASSYTGTGEEKLFF
TGTGCCAGCAGTTACACCGGGACAGGGGAAGAAAAACTGTTTTTT